This T cell receptor beta chain appears in the sequencing data of a study of PD-L1 blockade in urothelial cancer. Whole-study findings and limits: Pretreatment TCR clonality in blood, when below the median, was predictive of better survival.

Points on this clone: The antigen is not known.

Time point specified: peripheral blood 6 weeks after treatment start. Assay: immunoSEQ multiplex PCR; the TCRdb copy retains only in-frame clones and omits some. The data show roughly 25,000 clones, with roughly 85% seen just once and under 2% held by the top ten. This CDR3 contains 14 residues. CDR1 is SGHTA and CDR2 is FQGNSA in the germline V gene. V shed 5 bases, J shed 7 bases, and the junction held 11 bases outside the gene matches. The chain uses TRBV7-2 and TRBJ2-7; TRBD2 aligns across 7 bases. This TCR was sampled from a man aged 65 to 79 with urothelial cancer. The specimen comprised PBMCs, sampled around atezolizumab (anti-PD-L1) treatment. The CDR3 protein is CASSPPGGAREQYF. The CDR3, as DNA: TGTGCCAGCAGCCCGCCGGGGGGAGCGCGTGAGCAGTACTTC.